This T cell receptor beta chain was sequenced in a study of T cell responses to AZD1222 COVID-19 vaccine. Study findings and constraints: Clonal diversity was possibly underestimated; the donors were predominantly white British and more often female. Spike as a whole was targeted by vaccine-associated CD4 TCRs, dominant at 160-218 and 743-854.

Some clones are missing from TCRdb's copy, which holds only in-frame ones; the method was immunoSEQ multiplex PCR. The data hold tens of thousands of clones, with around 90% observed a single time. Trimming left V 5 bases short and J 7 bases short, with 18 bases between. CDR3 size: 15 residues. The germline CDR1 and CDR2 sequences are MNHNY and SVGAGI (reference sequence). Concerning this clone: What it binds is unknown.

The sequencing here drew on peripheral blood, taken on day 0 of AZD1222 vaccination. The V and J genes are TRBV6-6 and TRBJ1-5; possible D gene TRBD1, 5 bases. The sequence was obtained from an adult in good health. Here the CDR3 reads CASSSRTGTAQPQHF. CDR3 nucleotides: TGTGCCAGCAGTAGTCGGACGGGGACCGCCCAGCCCCAGCATTTT.